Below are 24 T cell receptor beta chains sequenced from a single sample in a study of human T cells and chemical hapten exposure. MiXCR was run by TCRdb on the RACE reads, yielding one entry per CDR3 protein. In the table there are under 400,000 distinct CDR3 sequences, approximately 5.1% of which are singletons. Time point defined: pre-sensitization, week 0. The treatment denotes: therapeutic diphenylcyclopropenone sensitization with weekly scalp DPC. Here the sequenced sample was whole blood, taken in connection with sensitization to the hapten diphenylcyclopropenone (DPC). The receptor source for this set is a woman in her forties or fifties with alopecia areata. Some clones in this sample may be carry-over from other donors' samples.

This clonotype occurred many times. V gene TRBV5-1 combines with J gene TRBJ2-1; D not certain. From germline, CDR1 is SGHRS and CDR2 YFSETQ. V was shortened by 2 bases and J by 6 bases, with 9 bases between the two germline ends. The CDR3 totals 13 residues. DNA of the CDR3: TGCGCCAGCAGCTTCTACGGATCCAATGAGCAGTTCTTC. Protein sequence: CASSFYGSNEQFF.

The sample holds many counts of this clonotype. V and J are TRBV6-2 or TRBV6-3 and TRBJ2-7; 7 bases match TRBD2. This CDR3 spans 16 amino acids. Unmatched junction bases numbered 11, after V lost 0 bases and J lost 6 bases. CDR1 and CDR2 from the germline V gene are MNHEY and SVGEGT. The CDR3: CASSYSRLVREAEQYF. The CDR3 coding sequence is TGTGCCAGCAGTTACTCGAGGTTAGTCCGGGAGGCCGAGCAGTACTTC.

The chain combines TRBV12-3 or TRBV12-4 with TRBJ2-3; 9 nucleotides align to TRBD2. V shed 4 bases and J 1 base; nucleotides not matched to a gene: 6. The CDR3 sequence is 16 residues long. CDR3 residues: CASSWLAGTGTDTQYF. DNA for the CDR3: TGTGCCAGCAGTTGGCTAGCGGGGACTGGCACAGATACGCAGTATTTT.

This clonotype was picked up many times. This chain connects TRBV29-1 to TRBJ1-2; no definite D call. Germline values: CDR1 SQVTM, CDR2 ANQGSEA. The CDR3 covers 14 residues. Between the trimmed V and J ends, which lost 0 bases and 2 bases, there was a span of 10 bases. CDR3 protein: CSVEDGVRNYGYTF. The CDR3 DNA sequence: TGCAGCGTTGAAGATGGCGTCAGGAACTATGGCTACACCTTC.

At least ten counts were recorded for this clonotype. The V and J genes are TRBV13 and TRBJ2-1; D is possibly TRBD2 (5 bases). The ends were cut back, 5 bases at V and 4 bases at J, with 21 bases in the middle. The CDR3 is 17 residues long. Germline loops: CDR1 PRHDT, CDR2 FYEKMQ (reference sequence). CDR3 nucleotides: TGTGCCAGCAGCACATTGGACGGGAAATTAGGTTACAATGAGCAGTTCTTC. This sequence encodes CASSTLDGKLGYNEQFF.

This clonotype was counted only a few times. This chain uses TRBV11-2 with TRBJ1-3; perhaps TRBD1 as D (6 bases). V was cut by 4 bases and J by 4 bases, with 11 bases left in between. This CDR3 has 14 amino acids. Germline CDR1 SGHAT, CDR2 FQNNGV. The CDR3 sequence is CASSWGLGGNTIYF. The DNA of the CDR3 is TGTGCCAGCAGCTGGGGGCTAGGCGGAAACACCATATATTTT.

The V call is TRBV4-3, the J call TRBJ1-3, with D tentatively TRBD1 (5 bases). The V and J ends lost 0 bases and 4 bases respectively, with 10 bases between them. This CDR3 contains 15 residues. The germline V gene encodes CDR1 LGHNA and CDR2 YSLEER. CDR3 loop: CASSQDQGSGNTIYF. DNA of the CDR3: TGCGCCAGCAGCCAAGATCAGGGTTCGGGAAACACCATATATTTT.

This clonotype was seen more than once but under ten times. The CDR3 spells CASSPQGGSGNTIYF. CDR3 sequence (DNA): TGTGCCAGCAGTCCTCAGGGCGGCTCTGGAAACACCATATATTTT. The chain joins TRBV12-3 or TRBV12-4 to TRBJ1-3; the D gene is possibly TRBD1 (5 bases). The CDR3 is 15 amino acids. V was cut by 5 bases and J by 0 bases, with 11 bases left in between.

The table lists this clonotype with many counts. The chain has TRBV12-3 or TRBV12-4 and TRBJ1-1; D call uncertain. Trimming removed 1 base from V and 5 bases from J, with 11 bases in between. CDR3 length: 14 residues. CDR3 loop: CASSLGPLPTEAFF. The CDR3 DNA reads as TGTGCCAGCAGTTTAGGCCCTCTGCCGACTGAAGCTTTCTTT.

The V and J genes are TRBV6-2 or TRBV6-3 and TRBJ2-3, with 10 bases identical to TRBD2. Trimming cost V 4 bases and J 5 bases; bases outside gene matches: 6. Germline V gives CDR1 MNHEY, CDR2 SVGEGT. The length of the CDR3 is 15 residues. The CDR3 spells CASSSGTSDLDTQYF. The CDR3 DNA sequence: TGTGCCAGCAGTTCCGGGACTAGCGACCTAGATACGCAGTATTTT.

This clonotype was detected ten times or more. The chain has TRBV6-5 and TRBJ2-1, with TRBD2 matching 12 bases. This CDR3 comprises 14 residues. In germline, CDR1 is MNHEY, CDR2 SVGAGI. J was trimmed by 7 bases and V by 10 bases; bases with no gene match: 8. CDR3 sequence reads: CATTLAGGWNEQFF. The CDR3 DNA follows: TGTGCCACCACCCTAGCGGGAGGGTGGAATGAGCAGTTCTTC.

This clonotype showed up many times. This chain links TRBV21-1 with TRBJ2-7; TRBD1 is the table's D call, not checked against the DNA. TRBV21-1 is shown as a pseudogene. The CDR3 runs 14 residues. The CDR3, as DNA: TGTGCCAGCAGCAGGAACGGACAGGACTACGAGCAGTACTTC. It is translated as CASSRNGQDYEQYF.

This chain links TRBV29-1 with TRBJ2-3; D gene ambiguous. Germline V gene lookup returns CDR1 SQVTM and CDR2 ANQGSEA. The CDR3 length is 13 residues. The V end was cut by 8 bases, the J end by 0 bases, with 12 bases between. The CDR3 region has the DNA TGCAGCCTAGTGGAAGTTAGCACAGATACGCAGTATTTT. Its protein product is CSLVEVSTDTQYF.

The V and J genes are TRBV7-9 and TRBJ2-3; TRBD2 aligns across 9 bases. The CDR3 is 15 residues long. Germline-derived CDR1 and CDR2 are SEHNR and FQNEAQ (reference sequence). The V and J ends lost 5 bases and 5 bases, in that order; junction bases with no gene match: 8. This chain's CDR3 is CASSASSGERDTQYF. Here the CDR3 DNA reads TGTGCCAGCAGCGCCTCTAGCGGGGAGAGAGATACGCAGTATTTT.

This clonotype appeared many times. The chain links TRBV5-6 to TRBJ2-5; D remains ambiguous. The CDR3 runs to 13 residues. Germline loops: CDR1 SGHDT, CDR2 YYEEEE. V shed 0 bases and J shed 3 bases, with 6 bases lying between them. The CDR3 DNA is TGTGCCAGCAGCTTGGTTCAGGAAGAGACCCAGTACTTC. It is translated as CASSLVQEETQYF.

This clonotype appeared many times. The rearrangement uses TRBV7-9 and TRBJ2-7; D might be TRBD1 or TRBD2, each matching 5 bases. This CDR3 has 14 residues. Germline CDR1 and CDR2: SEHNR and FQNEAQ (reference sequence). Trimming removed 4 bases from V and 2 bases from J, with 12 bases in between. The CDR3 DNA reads TGTGCCAGCAGCTATGGGACCCCTCCCTACGAGCAGTACTTC. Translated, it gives CASSYGTPPYEQYF.

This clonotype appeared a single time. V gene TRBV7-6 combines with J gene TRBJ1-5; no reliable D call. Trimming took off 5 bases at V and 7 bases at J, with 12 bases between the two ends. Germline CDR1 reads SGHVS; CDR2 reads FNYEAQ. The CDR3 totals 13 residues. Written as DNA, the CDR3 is TGTGCCAGCAGCCTTAGTGCGAAGCAGCCCCAGCATTTT. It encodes CASSLSAKQPQHF.

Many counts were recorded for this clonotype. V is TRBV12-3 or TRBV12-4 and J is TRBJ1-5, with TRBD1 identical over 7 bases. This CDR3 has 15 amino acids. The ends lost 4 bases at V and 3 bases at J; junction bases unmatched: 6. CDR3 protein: CASSYGTAINQPQHF. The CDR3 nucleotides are TGTGCCAGCAGTTATGGGACAGCCATCAATCAGCCCCAGCATTTT.

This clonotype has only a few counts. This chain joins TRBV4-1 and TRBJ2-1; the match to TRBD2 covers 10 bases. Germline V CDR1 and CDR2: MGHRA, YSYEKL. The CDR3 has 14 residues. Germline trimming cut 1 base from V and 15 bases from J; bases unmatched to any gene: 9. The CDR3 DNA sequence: TGCGCCAGCAGCCAAGTTAGCGGGGGGCCTGTTAGGTTCTTC. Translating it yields CASSQVSGGPVRFF.

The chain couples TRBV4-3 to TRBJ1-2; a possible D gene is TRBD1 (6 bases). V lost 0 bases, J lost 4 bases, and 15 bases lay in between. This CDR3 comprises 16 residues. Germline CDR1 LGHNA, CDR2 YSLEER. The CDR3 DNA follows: TGCGCCAGCAGCCAAGATACGGGGGGCCGAGGCTATGGCTACACCTTC. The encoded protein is CASSQDTGGRGYGYTF.

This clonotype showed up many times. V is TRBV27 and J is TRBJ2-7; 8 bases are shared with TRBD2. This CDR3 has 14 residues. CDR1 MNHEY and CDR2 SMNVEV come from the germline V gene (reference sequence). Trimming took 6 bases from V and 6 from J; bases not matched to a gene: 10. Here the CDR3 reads CASSLAGGTFEQYF. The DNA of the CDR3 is TGTGCCAGCAGCCTGGCGGGGGGTACCTTCGAGCAGTACTTC.

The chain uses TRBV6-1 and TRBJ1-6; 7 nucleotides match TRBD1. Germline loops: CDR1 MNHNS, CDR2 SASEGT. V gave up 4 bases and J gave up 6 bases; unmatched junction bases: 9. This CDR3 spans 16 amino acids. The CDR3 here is CASSGGPGQSNSPLHF. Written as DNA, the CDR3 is TGTGCCAGCAGTGGAGGGCCGGGACAGTCTAATTCACCCCTCCACTTT.

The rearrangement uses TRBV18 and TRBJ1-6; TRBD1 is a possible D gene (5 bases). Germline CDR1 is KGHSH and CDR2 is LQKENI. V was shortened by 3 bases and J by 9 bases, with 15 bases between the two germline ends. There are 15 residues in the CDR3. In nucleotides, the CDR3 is TGTGCCAGCTCACCGGCCTCGGAGGGGAGTTCACCCCTCCACTTT. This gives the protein CASSPASEGSSPLHF.

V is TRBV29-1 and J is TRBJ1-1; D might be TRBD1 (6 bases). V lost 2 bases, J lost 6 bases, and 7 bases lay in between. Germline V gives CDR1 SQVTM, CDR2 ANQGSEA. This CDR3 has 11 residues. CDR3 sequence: CSVEWGPEAFF. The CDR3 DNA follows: TGCAGCGTTGAATGGGGGCCTGAAGCTTTCTTT. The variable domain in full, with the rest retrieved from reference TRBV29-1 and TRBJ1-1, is SAVISQKPSRDICQRGTSLTIQCQVDSQVTMMFWYRQQPGQSLTLIATANQGSEATYESGFVIDKFPISRPNLTFSTLTVSNMSPEDSSIYLCSVEWGPEAFFGQGTRLTVV.